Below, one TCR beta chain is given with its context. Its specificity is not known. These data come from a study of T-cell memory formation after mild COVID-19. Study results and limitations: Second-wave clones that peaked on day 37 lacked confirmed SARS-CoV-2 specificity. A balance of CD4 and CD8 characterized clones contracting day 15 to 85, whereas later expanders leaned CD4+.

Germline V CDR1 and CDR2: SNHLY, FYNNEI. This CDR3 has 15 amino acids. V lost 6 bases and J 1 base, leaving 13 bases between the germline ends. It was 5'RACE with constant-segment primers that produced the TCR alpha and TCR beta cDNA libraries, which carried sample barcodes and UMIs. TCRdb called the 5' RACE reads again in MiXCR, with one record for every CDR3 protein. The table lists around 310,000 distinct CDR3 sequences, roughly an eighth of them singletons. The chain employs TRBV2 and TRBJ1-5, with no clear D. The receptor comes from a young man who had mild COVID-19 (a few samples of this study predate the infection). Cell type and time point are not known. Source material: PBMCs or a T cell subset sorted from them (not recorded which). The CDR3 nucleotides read TGTGCCAGCAGCCGATCAGTCGAAAGCAATCAGCCCCAGCATTTT. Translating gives CASSRSVESNQPQHF.